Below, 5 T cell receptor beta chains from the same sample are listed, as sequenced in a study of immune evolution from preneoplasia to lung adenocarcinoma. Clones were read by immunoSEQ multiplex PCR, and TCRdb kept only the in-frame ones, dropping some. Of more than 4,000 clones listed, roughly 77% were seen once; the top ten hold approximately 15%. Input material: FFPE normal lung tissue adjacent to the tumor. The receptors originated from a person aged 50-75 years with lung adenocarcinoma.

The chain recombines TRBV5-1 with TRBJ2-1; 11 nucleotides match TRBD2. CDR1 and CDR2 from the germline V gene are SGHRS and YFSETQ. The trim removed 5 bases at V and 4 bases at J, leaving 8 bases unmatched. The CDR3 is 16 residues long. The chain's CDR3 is CASSITSGSQYNEQFF. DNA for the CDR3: TGCGCCAGCAGTATCACTAGCGGGAGCCAGTACAATGAGCAGTTCTTC.

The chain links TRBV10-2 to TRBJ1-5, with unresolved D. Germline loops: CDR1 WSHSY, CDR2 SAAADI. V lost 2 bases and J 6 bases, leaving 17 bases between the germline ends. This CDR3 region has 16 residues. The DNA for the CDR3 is TGCGCCAGCAGTGAGCCCCCATCCGGCCTGGGTCAGCCCCAGCATTTT. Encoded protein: CASSEPPSGLGQPQHF.

CDR3 nucleotide sequence: TGTGCCAGCAGCTTTTCCGTACTGGCAGGGGCCTACAATGAGCAGTTCTTC. Translation gives CASSFSVLAGAYNEQFF. The J gene is TRBJ2-1, the V gene TRBV5-6; possible D gene TRBD1, 6 bases. Per germline, CDR1 SGHDT and CDR2 YYEEEE. The CDR3 is 17 residues long. Trimming took 2 bases from V and 2 from J, leaving 17 bases between them.

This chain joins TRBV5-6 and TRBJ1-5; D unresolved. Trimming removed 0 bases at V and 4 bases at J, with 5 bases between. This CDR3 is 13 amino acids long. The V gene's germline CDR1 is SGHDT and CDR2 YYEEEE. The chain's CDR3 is CASSLGRNQPQHF. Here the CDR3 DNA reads TGTGCCAGCAGCTTGGGCAGAAATCAGCCCCAGCATTTT.

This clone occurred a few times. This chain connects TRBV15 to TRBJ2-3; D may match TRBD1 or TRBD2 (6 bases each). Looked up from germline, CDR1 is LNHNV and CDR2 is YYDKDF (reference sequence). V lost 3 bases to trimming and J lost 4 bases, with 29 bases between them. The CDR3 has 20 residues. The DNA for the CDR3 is TGTGCCACCAGCAGGGAATTGCCACAGGGACGGGGGCGGAGTGCAGATACGCAGTATTTT. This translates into CATSRELPQGRGRSADTQYF. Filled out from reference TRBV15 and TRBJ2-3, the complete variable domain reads DAMVIQNPRYQVTQFGKPVTLSCSQTLNHNVMYWYQQKSSQAPKLLFHYYDKDFNNEADTPDNFQSRRPNTSFCFLDIRSPGLGDTAMYLCATSRELPQGRGRSADTQYFGPGTRLTVL.